Following are 28 T cell receptor beta chains from one sample sequenced in a study of shared clonotypes between healthy human individuals. Clones were read by immunoSEQ multiplex PCR, and TCRdb kept only the in-frame ones, dropping some. There are some 2.4 million clones in the sample; 80% to 95% occur only once, and about 0.39% lies in the top ten. The sequenced sample consisted of naive CD4+ T cells from PBMCs. This sample's subset: CD45RA+ positively selected. All receptors derive from a man between 18 and 29 years old in good health. Some clones in this sample may be carry-over from other donors' samples.

Comment on this clone: Other DNA sequences of this sample code for an identical CDR3. The rearrangement links TRBV7-2 to TRBJ2-3, with TRBD1 as a possible D gene (5 bases). With 4 bases removed from V and 1 base from J, the gap between germline ends came to 6 bases. The CDR3 sequence is 13 residues long. Germline CDR1 and CDR2: SGHTA and FQGNSA. CDR3 sequence reads: CASSSRGTDTQYF. DNA of the CDR3: TGTGCCAGCAGCTCCAGGGGCACAGATACGCAGTATTTT.

The chain uses TRBV4-1 and TRBJ1-4, with TRBD1 as a possible D gene (5 bases). Germline CDR1 MGHRA, CDR2 YSYEKL. V dropped 1 base and J dropped 7 bases, with 16 bases sitting between them. CDR3 length: 16 amino acids. This CDR3 is CASSQAQGARGEKLFF. The CDR3 coding sequence is TGCGCCAGCAGCCAAGCTCAAGGGGCGAGGGGTGAAAAACTGTTTTTT.

About this clone: This sample also contains other DNA sequences that code for the same CDR3. The chain uses TRBV5-1 and TRBJ2-1, with 8 positions matching TRBD2. The germline V gene encodes CDR1 SGHRS and CDR2 YFSETQ. The V segment lost 4 bases and the J segment 0 bases; nucleotides outside the gene matches: 3. There are 15 residues in the CDR3. CDR3 protein: CASSLLAASYNEQFF. CDR3 nucleotides: TGCGCCAGCAGCCTACTAGCGGCCTCCTACAATGAGCAGTTCTTC.

This rearrangement joins TRBV6-1 to TRBJ2-7, with a possible D match to TRBD2 (8 bases). V lost 8 bases and J lost 2, with 19 bases in between. The length of the CDR3 is 15 residues. CDR1 MNHNS and CDR2 SASEGT come from the germline V gene. CDR3 region: CASSREGAVPYEQYF. The CDR3 nucleotides read TGTGCCAGCTCCCGGGAGGGGGCTGTACCCTACGAGCAGTACTTC.

This rearrangement joins TRBV7-2 to TRBJ2-3; 10 bases map to TRBD2. Germline V gene lookup returns CDR1 SGHTA and CDR2 FQGNSA. This CDR3 comprises 16 residues. V trimming: 2 bases; J trimming: 5 bases; junction bases outside the gene matches: 7. The CDR3 protein is CASSLTSGRDVDTQYF. In DNA, the CDR3 is TGTGCCAGCAGCTTAACAAGCGGGAGGGACGTAGATACGCAGTATTTT.

A remark on this clone: Other DNA sequences within the sample encode an identical CDR3. The chain joins TRBV5-1 to TRBJ2-7; the D gene is possibly TRBD2 (5 bases). V was clipped by 0 bases and J by 1 base, with 8 bases between them. The CDR3 is made up of 14 amino acids. CDR1 is SGHRS and CDR2 is YFSETQ in the germline V gene. The DNA for the CDR3 is TGCGCCAGCAGCTTGGATCGGGGATCCTACGAGCAGTACTTC. Translation gives CASSLDRGSYEQYF.

The chain links TRBV4-2 to TRBJ2-2, with D uncertain. CDR1 is LGHNA, CDR2 YNFKEQ, per germline. The CDR3 contains 16 residues. The V gene lost 4 bases and the J gene lost 5 bases, with 17 bases spanning the gap. CDR3: CASSPNFLVETGELFF. The CDR3 nucleotides are TGTGCCAGCAGCCCCAACTTTCTAGTAGAGACCGGGGAGCTGTTTTTT.

V usage is TRBV28 and J usage is TRBJ1-1, with 9 bases matching TRBD1. Germline CDR1 and CDR2: MDHEN and SYDVKM. V trimming: 4 bases; J trimming: 8 bases; junction bases outside the gene matches: 5. This CDR3 region has 13 residues. Written as DNA, the CDR3 is TGTGCCAGCAGTTCGAGGGACAGGGCCGAAGCTTTCTTT. This codes for CASSSRDRAEAFF.

The V call is TRBV29-1, the J call TRBJ2-7; D is ambiguous. CDR1 is SQVTM, CDR2 ANQGSEA, per germline. Trimming removed 1 base at V and 2 bases at J, with 9 bases between. CDR3 length equals 13 residues. This CDR3 reads CSVEGGQTYEQYF. In DNA, the CDR3 is TGCAGCGTTGAAGGAGGCCAGACCTACGAGCAGTACTTC.

On this clone itself: Other DNA sequences of this sample code for an identical CDR3. V gene TRBV7-2 combines with J gene TRBJ1-5; D gene uncertain. Germline V lookup: CDR1 SGHTA, CDR2 FQGNSA. V was pared by 1 base and J by 0 bases, with 7 bases between. This CDR3 is built from 15 residues. The CDR3 region has the DNA TGTGCCAGCAGCTTAGTGGCAGGTAGCAATCAGCCCCAGCATTTT. This translates into CASSLVAGSNQPQHF.

Here the CDR3 reads CASPGGRANEKLFF. The DNA of the CDR3 is TGCGCCAGCCCTGGGGGAAGAGCTAATGAAAAACTGTTTTTT. The chain combines TRBV5-1 with TRBJ1-4; tentatively, D is TRBD1 (5 bases). V lost 7 bases to trimming and J lost 3 bases, with 13 bases between them. This CDR3 is 14 amino acids long. The germline V gene encodes CDR1 SGHRS and CDR2 YFSETQ.

This clone was counted between two and nine times. The chain uses TRBV2 and TRBJ1-2; 11 nucleotides agree with TRBD1. The germline CDR1 and CDR2 sequences are SNHLY and FYNNEI. CDR3 length: 13 residues. Losses at the gene ends were 9 bases for V and 4 bases for J; bases not matched to a gene: 4. CDR3 bases: TGTGCCAGAAGGACAGGGGGCAGCTATGGCTACACCTTC. Its translation is CARRTGGSYGYTF.

This chain connects TRBV15 to TRBJ2-5; 9 bases agree with TRBD2. Looked up from germline, CDR1 is LNHNV and CDR2 is YYDKDF (reference sequence). The CDR3 runs 14 residues. V shed 11 bases, J shed 4 bases, and the junction held 11 bases outside the gene matches. The CDR3 DNA sequence: TGTGCCTCATCCCGGGCGGGAGGGTTAGAGACCCAGTACTTC. Translating gives CASSRAGGLETQYF.

The chain joins TRBV19 to TRBJ1-2; the D is unclear. The V gene's germline CDR1 is LNHDA and CDR2 SQIVND (reference sequence). The V end lost 7 bases, the J end lost 0 bases, and 12 bases lay between the germline ends. The CDR3 covers 14 residues. The CDR3 bases are TGTGCCAGTACCCTGAGCAGAGCTAACTATGGCTACACCTTC. It encodes CASTLSRANYGYTF. The full variable domain, rest sourced from reference TRBV19 and TRBJ1-2, is DGGITQSPKYLFRKEGQNVTLSCEQNLNHDAMYWYRQDPGQGLRLIYYSQIVNDFQKGDIAEGYSVSREKKESFPLTVTSAQKNPTAFYLCASTLSRANYGYTFGSGTRLTVV.

The genes are TRBV19 and TRBJ1-1; D remains ambiguous. Looked up from germline, CDR1 is LNHDA and CDR2 is SQIVND (reference sequence). Trimming removed 4 bases at V and 0 bases at J, with 12 bases between. The CDR3 loop spans 15 amino acids. The CDR3: CASSTDRLMNTEAFF. CDR3 DNA sequence: TGTGCCAGTAGTACTGACCGATTAATGAACACTGAAGCTTTCTTT.

The table lists this clone with a few counts. The chain carries TRBV28 and TRBJ1-5; no firm D call. The V gene lost 6 bases and the J gene lost 7 bases, with 10 bases spanning the gap. Germline V CDR1 and CDR2: MDHEN, SYDVKM. The CDR3 sequence is 12 residues long. CDR3 sequence: CASRPPVQPQHF. For the CDR3, the DNA is TGTGCCAGCAGGCCGCCGGTCCAGCCCCAGCATTTT. The complete variable domain, with remaining parts taken from reference TRBV28 and TRBJ1-5, reads DVKVTQSSRYLVKRTGEKVFLECVQDMDHENMFWYRQDPGLGLRLIYFSYDVKMKEKGDIPEGYSVSREKKERFSLILESASTNQTSMYLCASRPPVQPQHFGDGTRLSIL.

The rearrangement joins TRBV28 to TRBJ1-4; maybe TRBD1 (5 bases). The V gene lost 10 bases and the J gene lost 8 bases, with 17 bases spanning the gap. The CDR3 totals 13 residues. CDR1 MDHEN and CDR2 SYDVKM come from the germline V gene. CDR3 loop: CATQGFSGEKLFF. The CDR3, as DNA: TGTGCCACGCAGGGTTTCTCGGGAGAAAAACTGTTTTTT.

The J gene is TRBJ1-5, the V gene TRBV4-1, with 8 bases lining up with TRBD1. The CDR3 is made up of 16 amino acids. CDR1 and CDR2 from the germline V gene are MGHRA and YSYEKL. The ends lost 6 bases at V and 6 bases at J; junction bases unmatched: 13. The CDR3 loop is CASRQIHGQGGQPQHF. In DNA form, the CDR3 reads TGCGCCAGCAGGCAAATCCACGGACAGGGAGGTCAGCCCCAGCATTTT.

V is TRBV5-1 and J is TRBJ2-3; tentatively, D is TRBD2 (5 bases). Germline CDR1 SGHRS, CDR2 YFSETQ. This CDR3 spans 13 amino acids. V gave up 5 bases and J gave up 2 bases, with 9 bases separating them. CDR3 region: CASREGATDTQYF. CDR3 DNA: TGCGCCAGCAGAGAGGGAGCCACAGATACGCAGTATTTT.

The V and J genes are TRBV19 and TRBJ2-3; 10 bases are shared with TRBD2. The junction had 4 bases not matched to a gene; V was cut back by 3 bases and J by 4 bases. CDR3 size: 15 residues. The V gene's germline CDR1 is LNHDA and CDR2 SQIVND (reference sequence). The DNA of the CDR3 is TGTGCCAGTAGTATGGGGCTAGCGGGAGCAGATACGCAGTATTTT. Amino acids: CASSMGLAGADTQYF.

This clone has only one observation. The chain is built from TRBV4-1 and TRBJ2-2; TRBD1 is a possible D gene (5 bases). The CDR3 is 16 amino acids. V was clipped by 4 bases and J by 2 bases, with 14 bases between them. Looked up from germline, CDR1 is MGHRA and CDR2 is YSYEKL. CDR3 bases: TGCGCCAGCAGCCGAGAAAGGCAGGGAAACACCGGGGAGCTGTTTTTT. As protein: CASSRERQGNTGELFF.

The chain employs TRBV12-5 and TRBJ2-1; TRBD2 matches at 7 bases. The CDR3 is made up of 12 amino acids. Trimming cost V 0 bases and J 10 bases; bases outside gene matches: 0. The germline gives CDR1 LGHNT, CDR2 FRNRAP. This CDR3 reads CASGLVSGEQFF. In DNA form, the CDR3 reads TGTGCTAGTGGTTTGGTTAGCGGGGAGCAGTTCTTC. Combining the CDR3 with reference TRBV12-5 and TRBJ2-1 gives the whole variable domain DARVTQTPRHKVTEMGQEVTMRCQPILGHNTVFWYRQTMMQGLELLAYFRNRAPLDDSGMPKDRFSAEMPDATLATLKIQPSEPRDSAVYFCASGLVSGEQFFGPGTRLTVL.

The chain uses TRBV30 and TRBJ1-6, with 7 bases fitting TRBD1. CDR1 is GTSNPN and CDR2 is SVGIG in the germline V gene (reference sequence). Germline trimming cut 6 bases from V and 10 bases from J; bases unmatched to any gene: 3. CDR3 length equals 11 residues. CDR3 residues: CACLGGSPLHF. The CDR3 nucleotides are TGTGCCTGCCTAGGGGGCTCACCCCTCCACTTT.

The chain has TRBV7-9 and TRBJ2-5; TRBD1 matches 8 bases. This CDR3 comprises 16 residues. Germline lookup yields CDR1 SEHNR and CDR2 FQNEAQ (reference sequence). J was trimmed by 5 bases and V by 5 bases; bases with no gene match: 13. This chain's CDR3 is CASSLGDRQQTETQYF. The CDR3 region has the DNA TGTGCCAGCAGCCTAGGGGACAGGCAACAGACGGAGACCCAGTACTTC. Combining the CDR3 with reference TRBV7-9 and TRBJ2-5 gives the whole variable domain DTGVSQNPRHKITKRGQNVTFRCDPISEHNRLYWYRQTLGQGPEFLTYFQNEAQLEKSRLLSDRFSAERPKGSFSTLEIQRTEQGDSAMYLCASSLGDRQQTETQYFGPGTRLLVL.

The chain has TRBV14 and TRBJ1-1; D unclear. CDR3 size: 11 residues. Germline V lookup: CDR1 SGHDN, CDR2 FVKESK. V lost 0 bases to trimming and J lost 11 bases, with 7 bases between them. CDR3 nucleotides: TGTGCCAGCAGCCAAGATGTGAGGGCTTTCTTT. Encoded protein: CASSQDVRAFF. Using reference TRBV14 and TRBJ1-1 for the parts outside the CDR3, the full variable domain is EAGVTQFPSHSVIEKGQTVTLRCDPISGHDNLYWYRRVMGKEIKFLLHFVKESKQDESGMPNNRFLAERTGGTYSTLKVQPAELEDSGVYFCASSQDVRAFFGQGTRLTVV.

In this sample, this clone turned up once. The rearrangement links TRBV5-8 to TRBJ1-2, with a possible D match to TRBD1 (5 bases). Germline lookup yields CDR1 SGHTS and CDR2 YDEGEE. The CDR3 length is 12 residues. The ends were cut back, 0 bases at V and 8 bases at J, with 8 bases in the middle. The CDR3 sequence: CASSLVQGGYTF. Here the CDR3 DNA reads TGTGCCAGCAGCTTGGTTCAGGGCGGCTACACCTTC. The entire variable domain, with the rest obtained from reference TRBV5-8 and TRBJ1-2, is as follows: EAGVTQSPTHLIKTRGQQATLRCSPISGHTSVYWYQQALGLGLQFLLWYDEGEERNRGNFPPRFSGRQFPNYSSELNVNALELEDSALYLCASSLVQGGYTFGSGTRLTVV.

This sequence joins TRBV7-2 and TRBJ2-2; TRBD1 matches 9 bases. CDR1 and CDR2 from the germline V gene are SGHTA and FQGNSA. The CDR3 has 17 residues. With V trimmed by 4 bases and J by 4 bases, 10 bases remained unmatched. CDR3 protein: CASSSVRDRVFTGELFF. Written as DNA, the CDR3 is TGTGCCAGCAGCTCAGTCCGGGACAGGGTCTTCACCGGGGAGCTGTTTTTT.

The rearrangement links TRBV4-1 to TRBJ2-2; 9 positions agree with TRBD1. Losses at the gene ends were 7 bases for V and 1 base for J; bases not matched to a gene: 13. Germline V CDR1 and CDR2: MGHRA, YSYEKL. The CDR3 length is 18 residues. The CDR3 protein is CASTRTGAGGVNTGELFF. The CDR3 region has the DNA TGCGCCAGCACCAGGACAGGGGCTGGAGGGGTGAACACCGGGGAGCTGTTTTTT.